Below, 8 T cell receptor beta chains from the same sample are listed, as sequenced in a study of CD8 T cells in Susac syndrome (dated by TCRdb to between 2018 and 2021). Receptor amplification or capture employed the immunoSEQ multiplex PCR assay. RNA was extracted with the RNeasy kit and about 0.5 to 1 ug was reverse transcribed using random hexamers. TCRdb reprocessing: public reads trimmed at Q25 with fastp, clones called with MiXCR, in-frame beta chains kept. Rows are combined by CDR3 protein, so each entry shows the most common genes and DNA. This sample gives roughly 200,000 distinct CDR3 sequences in total; approximately 95% of them show up just once. 0.082% of the sample goes to the ten largest clones. Sequenced sample: CD4+ T cells from PBMCs. These receptors originate from a human donor with multiple sclerosis.

V usage is TRBV29-1 and J usage is TRBJ1-1; 11 bases are shared with TRBD1. CDR3 size: 12 residues. The germline V gene has CDR1 SQVTM and CDR2 ANQGSEA. The V segment lost 6 bases and the J segment 12 bases; nucleotides outside the gene matches: 9. This CDR3 is CSVAGTGGRSFF. As DNA, the CDR3 is TGCAGCGTCGCTGGGACAGGGGGAAGGTCTTTCTTT.

The CDR3 spells CASSWTGPNQPQHF. DNA of the CDR3: TGTGCCAGCAGCTGGACAGGCCCCAATCAGCCCCAGCATTTT. The chain links TRBV3-1 to TRBJ1-5; 7 bases are shared with TRBD1. Per the germline V gene, CDR1 is LGHDT and CDR2 is YNNKEL (reference sequence). V shed 5 bases and J 3 bases; nucleotides not matched to a gene: 4. The CDR3 spans 14 residues.

The chain uses TRBV9 and TRBJ2-1, with D perhaps being TRBD1 or TRBD2 (5 bases each). Germline lookup yields CDR1 SGDLS and CDR2 YYNGEE. Trimming removed 1 base at V and 3 bases at J, with 14 bases between. This CDR3 has 16 residues. CDR3 region: CASSVRRGALYNEQFF. The CDR3 coding sequence is TGTGCCAGCAGCGTAAGGAGAGGGGCTCTCTACAATGAGCAGTTCTTC.

The chain couples TRBV2 to TRBJ2-7; a weak D match, TRBD2 (6 bases). Germline CDR1 and CDR2: SNHLY and FYNNEI. Trimming took 10 bases from V and 3 from J, leaving 10 bases between them. This CDR3 has 11 residues. CDR3 DNA: TGTGCCACGGGGGTAGGCTACGAGCAGTACGTC. Translated, it gives CATGVGYEQYV.

The V call is TRBV4-1, the J call TRBJ1-2; possible D gene TRBD1, 6 bases. Trimming left V 4 bases short and J 0 bases short, with 9 bases between. Looked up from germline, CDR1 is MGHRA and CDR2 is YSYEKL. There are 14 residues in the CDR3. In nucleotides, the CDR3 is TGCGCCAGCAGCCCGGACAGAGCTAACTATGGCTACACCTTC. Its protein is CASSPDRANYGYTF.

The rearrangement uses TRBV20-1 and TRBJ2-5; D is uncertain. The CDR3 sequence is 13 residues long. Germline CDR1 is DFQATT and CDR2 is SNEGSKA (reference sequence). The V end was cut by 6 bases, the J end by 3 bases, with 14 bases between. The CDR3 nucleotides read TGCAGTGCCCCGAGAGCAGGCGAAGAGACCCAGTACTTC. This translates into CSAPRAGEETQYF.

This chain links TRBV5-1 with TRBJ1-1, with D possibly being TRBD1 (5 bases). Germline V gives CDR1 SGHRS, CDR2 YFSETQ. The CDR3 runs 14 residues. V was clipped by 3 bases and J by 1 base, with 10 bases between them. CDR3 residues: CASSWGGTNTEAFF. CDR3 sequence (DNA): TGCGCCAGCAGCTGGGGCGGAACGAACACTGAAGCTTTCTTT.

This chain connects TRBV6-5 to TRBJ2-7; TRBD1 might be the D (5 bases). Germline V lookup: CDR1 MNHEY, CDR2 SVGAGI. The CDR3 runs to 15 residues. Trimming took 0 bases from V and 2 from J, leaving 11 bases between them. CDR3 amino acids: CASSYSIQETYEQYF. Written as DNA, the CDR3 is TGTGCCAGCAGTTACTCGATACAGGAAACCTACGAGCAGTACTTC.